The clone carrying this TCR beta chain was seen repeatedly, ten times or more. Its antigen is currently unknown. The data belong to a study of identical twins. Notes on the study in general: Partly confounded zero-insertion analyses could result from invariant MAIT and iNKT cells.

Unmatched junction bases numbered 4, after V lost 5 bases and J lost 1 base. The CDR3 contains 14 residues. Germline V gene data show CDR1 as MNHNS and CDR2 as SASEGT. Template switching (which added a universal primer site) was used, and cDNA carried unique molecular identifiers. In TCRdb, the 5' RACE reads were re-called with MiXCR into one record per CDR3 protein. The table shows some 240,000 distinct CDR3 sequences, with roughly a tenth occurring only once. The chain combines TRBV6-1 with TRBJ1-1; 7 positions match TRBD1. The sequence came from a man aged 50-60 years in good health. The material sequenced was memory T cells sorted from blood. The CDR3 nucleotides read TGTGCCAGCAGTCGGACAGGTCAGAACACTGAAGCTTTCTTT. It codes for CASSRTGQNTEAFF.